A selection of T cell receptor beta chains follows, all from one sample in a study of blood T cell repertoires in COVID-19. Sequencing used immunoSEQ multiplex PCR; TCRdb keeps in-frame clones, though not all of them. This table holds approximately 270,000 clones, 70% to 85% found once. Sequenced material: peripheral blood. The receptors were sampled from a human donor with COVID-19, enrolled during active disease. The donor label of this sample is uncertain. CDR3s include the opening cysteine and the closing phenylalanine or tryptophan. A D gene is named only where the DNA matches it firmly. A row's size may be missing; if present it is once, few, many or a size class.

TRBV7-9,TRBJ2-2,TRBD2,.,TGTGCCAGCAGTCCTATGGGAGCGGGAGGACCGAACACCGGGGAGCTGTTTTTT,CASSPMGAGGPNTGELFF
TRBV7-9,TRBJ1-6,TRBD1,.,TGTGCCAGCAGCTTAGTAGGGCCGGGACAGTATAATTCACCCCTCCACTTT,CASSLVGPGQYNSPLHF
TRBV11-2,TRBJ2-7,.,.,TGTGCCAGCAGCCTCCGTTATAGCTCCTACGAGCAGTACTTC,CASSLRYSSYEQYF
TRBV20-1,TRBJ1-5,.,.,TGCAGTGCTAGTCCAGGGAGGCAGCCCCAGCATTTT,CSASPGRQPQHF
TRBV9,TRBJ1-3,.,.,TGTGCCAGCAGCTCCAGGGGAGCGACCGACGGCGGAAACACCATATATTTT,CASSSRGATDGGNTIYF
TRBV4-3,TRBJ2-6,TRBD1,.,TGCGCCAGCAGCCAACCTAGGACAGGGTTTTCCTCTGGGGCCAACGTCCTGACTTTC,CASSQPRTGFSSGANVLTF
TRBV2,TRBJ1-5,.,.,TGTGCCAGCAGGGCTCTGTCGAGCAATCAGCCCCAGCATTTT,CASRALSSNQPQHF
TRBV21-1,TRBJ2-1,.,.,TGTGCCAGCAGCGCCCTATGGAGGGTCCATGAGCAGTTCTTC,CASSALWRVHEQFF
TRBV24-1,TRBJ2-3,TRBD2,.,TGTGCCACCAGTGACCGGACTAGCGGGACTAGCACAGATACGCAGTATTTT,CATSDRTSGTSTDTQYF
TRBV30,TRBJ1-1,.,.,TGTGCCTGGAACATGTTGAACACTGAAGCTTTCTTT,CAWNMLNTEAFF
TRBV7-2,TRBJ1-6,.,.,TGTGCCAGCACCGACAGTCCCTCCTATAATTCACCCCTCCACTTT,CASTDSPSYNSPLHF
TRBV30,TRBJ1-4,TRBD1,once,TGTGCCTGGACTCCCGACAGGGGGAGAGCTAATGAAAAACTGTTTTTT,CAWTPDRGRANEKLFF
TRBV19,TRBJ1-1,.,.,TGTGCCAGTAGTTGGGGATCTGGAGAGGGCACTGAAGCTTTCTTT,CASSWGSGEGTEAFF
TRBV7-5,TRBJ2-3,.,.,TGTGCCAGAAGCTCAACGGGACTAGCGGGAGTTTACGCAGATACGCAGTATTTT,CARSSTGLAGVYADTQYF
TRBV5-5,TRBJ1-4,TRBD1,.,TGTGCCAGCAGCTCGGCAGGGGGCGATCGTGAAAAACTGTTTTTT,CASSSAGGDREKLFF
TRBV19,TRBJ1-1,.,.,TGTGCCAGTAGGAGCGGCGTCTGGAACACTGAAGCTTTCTTT,CASRSGVWNTEAFF
TRBV28,TRBJ1-2,.,many,TGTGCCAGCAGTTTATGGGGGAGCTATGGCTACACCTTC,CASSLWGSYGYTF
TRBV7-2,TRBJ2-3,TRBD2,.,TGTGCCAGCAGCCTTAGGGGGACTAGCGGGAGTAGCACAGATACGCAGTATTTT,CASSLRGTSGSSTDTQYF
TRBV9,TRBJ1-4,TRBD1,.,TGTGCCACCGGACAGGGGGCAGCTAATGAAAAACTGTTTTTT,CATGQGAANEKLFF
TRBV12-3/TRBV12-4,TRBJ1-6,.,.,TGTGCCAGCCAGGCCGTGCGTAATTCACCCCTCCACTTT,CASQAVRNSPLHF
TRBV4-1,TRBJ2-7,TRBD2,.,TGCGCCAGCAGCCCCGGGACTAGCGGTTCCTACGAGCAGTACTTC,CASSPGTSGSYEQYF
TRBV11-1,TRBJ1-3,.,few,TGTGCCAGCAGCTTCTCCAGCTCTGGAAACACCATATATTTT,CASSFSSSGNTIYF
TRBV30,TRBJ1-5,.,once,TGTGCCTGGAGTCGGGCGCAGGGAAGTCAGCCCCAGCATTTT,CAWSRAQGSQPQHF
TRBV10-1,TRBJ2-3,TRBD2,.,TGCGCCAGCAGCCTCGTTAGCGGGAGGAGCACAGATACGCAGTATTTT,CASSLVSGRSTDTQYF
TRBV7-3,TRBJ2-1,TRBD2,many,TGTGCCAGCAGCCCCGAGTCGGGACTAGCGGTAGACAATGAGCAGTTCTTC,CASSPESGLAVDNEQFF
TRBV30,TRBJ1-2,.,.,TGTGCCTGGAGTGTACGGGGGGTTTTCGGCTACACCTTC,CAWSVRGVFGYTF
TRBV19,TRBJ1-5,TRBD1,.,TGTGCCAGTAGTACTACAGGGGGCGGAGGCAATCAGCCCCAGCATTTT,CASSTTGGGGNQPQHF
TRBV28,TRBJ2-7,TRBD1,.,TGTGCCAGCAGTTTACGTAGGGGGCCCTACGAGCAGTACTTC,CASSLRRGPYEQYF
TRBV4-1,TRBJ1-2,TRBD1,.,TGCGCCAGCAGCCAAGATCGGGACAGGGTTGGCTACACCTTC,CASSQDRDRVGYTF
TRBV29-1,TRBJ1-2,TRBD1,.,TGCAGCGTTAACAGGGGACAGGGCTATGGCTACACCTTC,CSVNRGQGYGYTF
TRBV10-3,TRBJ2-2,TRBD1,.,TGTGCCATCAGCCTAGTGGACAGGAAGTTGGGCGGGGAGCTGTTTTTT,CAISLVDRKLGGELFF
TRBV9,TRBJ1-2,.,.,TGTGCCAGCAGCCCTACCCCAGGGGTGATAAATGGCTACACCTTC,CASSPTPGVINGYTF
TRBV3-1/TRBV3-2,TRBJ1-5,.,.,TGTGCCAGCAGCCAAGCCCCCCTCTCAGGGAAGTTGGGACAGCCCCAGCATTTT,CASSQAPLSGKLGQPQHF
TRBV20-1,TRBJ1-1,.,.,TGCAGTTCGAGGGTCGACACTGAAGCTTTCTTT,CSSRVDTEAFF
TRBV10-3,TRBJ1-6,.,.,TGTGCCACTCGGGATTCCGTCGCGGTAACTAATAATTCACCCCTCCACTTT,CATRDSVAVTNNSPLHF
TRBV11-2,TRBJ2-3,TRBD2,.,TGTGCCAGCAGCTTAGATGGCGGGAGGACCTATGGCACAGATACGCAGTATTTT,CASSLDGGRTYGTDTQYF
TRBV5-1,TRBJ1-3,.,.,TGCGCCAGCAGCAAATCACCTAGAAACTCTGGAAACACCATATATTTT,CASSKSPRNSGNTIYF
TRBV9,TRBJ2-7,.,.,TGTGCCAGCAGCGTAGATCCAGGAACGTACGAGCAGTACTTC,CASSVDPGTYEQYF
TRBV11-2,TRBJ2-5,TRBD2,.,TGTGCCAGCAGCTTATCACCCGGACTAGGCGGCGAGACCCAGTACTTC,CASSLSPGLGGETQYF
TRBV29-1,TRBJ2-7,TRBD2,.,TGCAGCGTTCGACTAGCGCTACCCTACGAGCAGTACTTC,CSVRLALPYEQYF